This T cell receptor (beta chain) was obtained from a study of cytomegalovirus exposure and HLA in healthy donors. Use of 60 Vbeta and 13 Jbeta primers characterized the PCR. Profiling relied on immunoSEQ multiplex PCR, and the TCRdb table lists in-frame clones only, not all of them. Recorded for this sample: 93,000 or so clones. The ends were cut back, 7 bases at V and 7 bases at J, with 16 bases in the middle. This CDR3 is built from 14 residues. In germline, CDR1 is MNHEY, CDR2 SVGAGI. The chain uses TRBV6-5 and TRBJ2-2; D might be TRBD1 (7 bases). The receptor was isolated from a man between 35 and 55 years old in good health and CMV-seronegative. Input material: PBMCs. CDR3 loop: CASTPEGASGELFF. As DNA, the CDR3 is TGTGCCAGCACCCCGGAGGGGGCGAGCGGGGAGCTGTTTTTT.